This TCR beta chain emerged from a study of CD8 T cells in Susac syndrome. Trimming left V 8 bases short and J 3 bases short, with 12 bases between. The CDR3 runs 13 residues. Germline V CDR1 and CDR2: LNHNV, YYDKDF (reference sequence). Random hexamers primed reverse transcription of 0.5 to 1 ug RNA. TCR beta CDR3 was amplified by immunoSEQ multiplex PCR. This amplification extended across 54 Vbeta and 13 Jbeta segments. TCRdb used MiXCR to reprocess the immunoSEQ multiplex PCR reads, holding one entry per CDR3 protein. The sample shows about 49,000 distinct CDR3 sequences, approximately 93% of them seen only once. Healthy donors matched for age and sex were used as controls.

The chain is built from TRBV15 and TRBJ2-3; D ambiguous. This TCR was sampled from a human donor in good health. Sample: CD8+ T cells from PBMCs. CDR3 DNA sequence: TGTGCCACCCGGATCTCTAGGACAGATACGCAGTATTTT. As protein: CATRISRTDTQYF.